Presented here are 32 T cell receptor beta chains from one specimen sequenced in a study of CD8 T cells in ankylosing spondylitis (TCRdb year 2017). Library prep was done by 5' RACE. The instrument given in TCRdb is Illumina HiSeq 2500. Clones were called with MiXCR by TCRdb after fastp trimmed the public reads at Q25, and only in-frame beta chains were retained. Each entry is one CDR3 protein sequence, shown with its most common DNA and genes. In all, the sample holds about 360,000 distinct CDR3 sequences, and 20% of those were seen once. Clones ranked in the top ten supply around 14% of the sample. The specimen sequenced was blood, either unsorted or a sorted T cell fraction (not recorded which). Receptors originate from a male donor with ankylosing spondylitis or in good health (not recorded which).

A few counts support this clonotype. V gene TRBV7-9 combines with J gene TRBJ1-1, with D perhaps matching TRBD1 (5 bases). V lost 5 bases and J lost 1, with 11 bases in between. The CDR3 covers 14 residues. CDR1 and CDR2 (germline): SEHNR, FQNEAQ (reference sequence). The CDR3 DNA is TGTGCCAGCAGCACAGAGGGGAGGAACACTGAAGCTTTCTTT. It yields the protein CASSTEGRNTEAFF.

This clonotype came up a few times. V usage is TRBV5-1 and J usage is TRBJ2-1; 11 bases map to TRBD2. This CDR3 spans 17 amino acids. The J segment lost 4 bases and the V segment lost 4 bases, leaving 10 bases of the junction unmatched. Germline V gene sequence: CDR1 SGHRS, CDR2 YFSETQ. CDR3 residues: CASSVGFLAGGYNEQFF. The CDR3 DNA follows: TGCGCCAGCAGCGTGGGGTTTCTAGCGGGGGGATACAATGAGCAGTTCTTC.

The table lists this clonotype with many counts. J is TRBJ2-1 and V is TRBV20-1; 8 bases are shared with TRBD2. CDR1 and CDR2 (germline): DFQATT, SNEGSKA (reference sequence). J lost 0 bases, V lost 6 bases, and 7 bases had no gene match. The CDR3 contains 15 residues. The CDR3 sequence is CSARVSGDSYNEQFF. The CDR3, as DNA: TGCAGTGCCCGAGTTAGCGGGGACTCCTACAATGAGCAGTTCTTC.

The chain uses TRBV5-1 and TRBJ1-1; D is ambiguous. V lost 3 bases and J 4 bases, leaving 4 bases between the germline ends. CDR1 SGHRS and CDR2 YFSETQ come from the germline V gene. The CDR3 runs 11 residues. The CDR3 DNA reads as TGCGCCAGCAGCTCCTTCACTGAAGCTTTCTTT. This encodes CASSSFTEAFF. Full variable domain (outside the CDR3, taken from reference TRBV5-1 and TRBJ1-1): KAGVTQTPRYLIKTRGQQVTLSCSPISGHRSVSWYQQTPGQGLQFLFEYFSETQRNKGNFPGRFSGRQFSNSRSEMNVSTLELGDSALYLCASSSFTEAFFGQGTRLTVV.

Only a few counts were recorded for this clonotype. The J gene is TRBJ1-3, the V gene TRBV29-1, with D unresolved. Germline CDR1 and CDR2: SQVTM and ANQGSEA. V lost 6 bases and J 0 bases, leaving 6 bases between the germline ends. This CDR3 spans 12 amino acids. CDR3 DNA sequence: TGCAGCGTCGCGGGCTCTGGAAACACCATATATTTT. Its protein is CSVAGSGNTIYF.

This clonotype was observed a few times. The genes are TRBV5-1 and TRBJ2-1, with D possibly matching TRBD1 (6 bases). V lost 0 bases and J 2 bases, leaving 15 bases between the germline ends. The CDR3 runs to 17 residues. CDR1 and CDR2 from the germline V gene are SGHRS and YFSETQ. This CDR3 is CASSLGGLGGPYNEQFF. CDR3 in DNA: TGCGCCAGCAGCTTGGGGGGGCTAGGAGGCCCCTACAATGAGCAGTTCTTC.

The V call is TRBV12-3 or TRBV12-4, the J call TRBJ2-1; 7 nucleotides line up with TRBD2. This CDR3 is 19 amino acids long. With V trimmed by 1 base and J by 0 bases, 12 bases remained unmatched. The CDR3 sequence: CASSLGDLRGRSSYNEQFF. CDR3 sequence (DNA): TGTGCCAGCAGTTTAGGGGACCTGCGGGGGAGATCCTCCTACAATGAGCAGTTCTTC.

This clonotype was counted between two and nine times. CDR3 loop: CSARVKRGVSYEQYF. The CDR3 bases are TGCAGTGCTAGAGTGAAGCGGGGGGTCTCCTACGAGCAGTACTTC. The J gene is TRBJ2-7, the V gene TRBV20-1; 9 bases match TRBD2. CDR1 and CDR2 from the germline V gene are DFQATT and SNEGSKA (reference sequence). V shed 1 base and J 0 bases; nucleotides not matched to a gene: 4. CDR3 length: 15 amino acids.

The chain employs TRBV20-1 and TRBJ2-7; D is undetermined. CDR1 is DFQATT, CDR2 SNEGSKA, per germline (reference sequence). Between the trimmed V and J ends, which lost 5 bases and 3 bases, there was a span of 14 bases. The length of the CDR3 is 13 residues. Written as DNA, the CDR3 is TGCAGTGCTTGGACGTCAACCGACTACGAGCAGTACTTC. This gives the protein CSAWTSTDYEQYF.

In its sample, this clonotype was seen a few times. The rearrangement links TRBV20-1 to TRBJ2-5; 8 bases map to TRBD1. This CDR3 contains 15 residues. J lost 4 bases, V lost 5 bases, and 12 bases had no gene match. Looked up from germline, CDR1 is DFQATT and CDR2 is SNEGSKA (reference sequence). Here the CDR3 reads CSAGGRQGSGETQYF. In DNA, the CDR3 is TGCAGTGCTGGAGGGCGACAGGGGAGCGGAGAGACCCAGTACTTC.

This chain connects TRBV5-6 to TRBJ2-1; D unclear. Germline assignment: CDR1 SGHDT and CDR2 YYEEEE. Trimming pared 0 bases from V and 2 bases from J, leaving 9 bases between. This CDR3 contains 15 residues. CDR3 sequence (DNA): TGTGCCAGCAGCTTGGTCAGGTACACCTACAATGAGCAGTTCTTC. It specifies CASSLVRYTYNEQFF.

The V call is TRBV18, the J call TRBJ2-2; no clear D. Germline V lookup: CDR1 KGHSH, CDR2 LQKENI. This CDR3 has 16 amino acids. Deletions cut 1 base from V and 0 bases from J, with 9 bases between. The DNA for the CDR3 is TGTGCCAGCTCACCACGAGTAGACACGAACACCGGGGAGCTGTTTTTT. Encoded protein: CASSPRVDTNTGELFF.

Many counts were recorded for this clonotype. V and J are TRBV27 and TRBJ2-1; 9 bases align to TRBD2. The trim removed 6 bases at V and 4 bases at J, leaving 7 bases unmatched. Germline-derived CDR1 and CDR2 are MNHEY and SMNVEV (reference sequence). The CDR3 is made up of 15 amino acids. The CDR3 nucleotides read TGTGCCAGCAGCCTTAGCGGGGGACCTTACAATGAGCAGTTCTTC. Translated: CASSLSGGPYNEQFF.

V gene TRBV12-3 or TRBV12-4 combines with J gene TRBJ2-1; possibly TRBD2 for D (7 bases). The CDR3 loop spans 18 amino acids. Deletions cut 6 bases from V and 7 bases from J, with 28 bases between. CDR3 nucleotide sequence: TGTGCCAGCAGCTCTCTAAGGGGGGGGCCTAGCGGATCTAATGAGCAGTTCTTC. Protein: CASSSLRGGPSGSNEQFF.

Only a few counts were recorded for this clonotype. CDR3 sequence: CASSPTLREQFF. The CDR3 DNA is TGTGCCAGCAGTCCCACGTTGAGAGAGCAGTTCTTC. The chain has TRBV6-5 and TRBJ2-1; no clear D. The V end lost 5 bases, the J end lost 10 bases, and 12 bases lay between the germline ends. The CDR3 contains 12 residues. Germline loops: CDR1 MNHEY, CDR2 SVGAGI.

The rearrangement uses TRBV10-3 and TRBJ2-7; D is undetermined. Germline CDR1 is ENHRY and CDR2 is SYGVKD. CDR3 length: 14 residues. V lost 8 bases, J lost 6 bases, and 20 bases lay in between. As DNA, the CDR3 is TGTGCCATCCTATCAGAAAATAAGCCTACCGAGCAGTACTTC. This gives the protein CAILSENKPTEQYF.

The V and J genes are TRBV2 and TRBJ2-7; 10 nucleotides align to TRBD1. The V segment lost 11 bases and the J segment 4 bases; nucleotides outside the gene matches: 5. Germline CDR1 SNHLY, CDR2 FYNNEI. The CDR3 covers 12 residues. In DNA, the CDR3 is TGTGCCGACCGGGACAGGGGATACGAGCAGTACTTC. As protein: CADRDRGYEQYF.

This clonotype turned up a few times. The chain combines TRBV5-1 with TRBJ2-7; D could derive from TRBD1 or TRBD2 (5 bases each). Germline CDR1 SGHRS, CDR2 YFSETQ. The CDR3 spans 15 residues. V shed 0 bases and J shed 2 bases, with 12 bases lying between them. The CDR3: CASSLGRDPTYEQYF. CDR3 nucleotides: TGCGCCAGCAGCTTGGGACGGGACCCCACCTACGAGCAGTACTTC.

The count of this clonotype is one. This chain joins TRBV9 and TRBJ2-7; 7 nucleotides align to TRBD2. After removal of 0 bases from V and 3 bases from J, the junction contained 3 bases not matched to a gene. The CDR3 sequence is 14 residues long. CDR1 and CDR2 from the germline V gene are SGDLS and YYNGEE. The CDR3 sequence: CASSVGSGDYEQYF. CDR3 DNA: TGTGCCAGCAGCGTAGGGAGCGGGGACTACGAGCAGTACTTC.

This clonotype was detected ten times or more. The rearrangement uses TRBV20-1 and TRBJ2-1; 10 bases are a match to TRBD2. The CDR3 contains 15 residues. Germline V gene lookup returns CDR1 DFQATT and CDR2 SNEGSKA (reference sequence). Germline trimming cut 4 bases from V and 0 bases from J; bases unmatched to any gene: 3. Here the CDR3 DNA reads TGCAGTGCTAATAGCGGGGGGTCCTCCTACAATGAGCAGTTCTTC. It yields the protein CSANSGGSSYNEQFF.

This clonotype occurred a few times. The CDR3 region has the DNA TGCGCCAGCAGCTTGAGATCTACCGGGAATGAGCAGTTCTTC. This sequence encodes CASSLRSTGNEQFF. The chain links TRBV5-1 to TRBJ2-1; D ambiguous. Germline V gene lookup returns CDR1 SGHRS and CDR2 YFSETQ. Trimming stripped 1 base from V and 7 bases from J, with 12 bases between. There are 14 residues in the CDR3.

This clonotype was detected only a few times. This sequence joins TRBV6-1 and TRBJ2-7; D not resolved. The CDR3 length is 17 residues. V lost 1 base and J 2 bases, leaving 18 bases between the germline ends. Germline V gene lookup returns CDR1 MNHNS and CDR2 SASEGT. The CDR3 sequence is CASSEEYAAGGAYEQYF. CDR3 in DNA: TGTGCCAGCAGTGAAGAGTATGCGGCAGGCGGAGCCTACGAGCAGTACTTC.

At least ten counts were recorded for this clonotype. The chain joins TRBV4-1 to TRBJ2-7; D remains unclear. The V gene lost 1 base and the J gene lost 2 bases, with 6 bases spanning the gap. CDR3 length: 13 amino acids. Germline-derived CDR1 and CDR2 are MGHRA and YSYEKL. The CDR3 protein is CASSQVSPYEQYF. CDR3 sequence (DNA): TGCGCCAGCAGCCAAGTTTCTCCCTACGAGCAGTACTTC.

This clonotype was observed a few times. The V call is TRBV9, the J call TRBJ2-5; 8 bases map to TRBD2. There are 22 residues in the CDR3. The V gene's germline CDR1 is SGDLS and CDR2 YYNGEE. J was trimmed by 5 bases and V by 2 bases; bases with no gene match: 29. CDR3 residues: CASSVTRESGTSAGLFRETQYF. In DNA form, the CDR3 reads TGTGCCAGCAGCGTCACCCGAGAGTCCGGGACTAGTGCCGGACTCTTCAGGGAGACCCAGTACTTC.

In its sample, this clonotype was seen a few times. V and J are TRBV20-1 and TRBJ2-7; 9 bases line up with TRBD1. With 5 bases clipped from V and 8 bases from J, the junction kept 10 bases outside the gene matches. This CDR3 spans 13 amino acids. Per the germline V gene, CDR1 is DFQATT and CDR2 is SNEGSKA (reference sequence). CDR3 DNA: TGCAGTGCTGGGACAGGGTCTCGGGTAAAGCAGTACTTC. Encoded protein: CSAGTGSRVKQYF.

This clonotype has a handful of counts. V usage is TRBV5-1 and J usage is TRBJ2-5; 8 positions match TRBD1. V dropped 1 base and J dropped 3; count of bases not matched to a gene: 5. Germline V CDR1 and CDR2: SGHRS, YFSETQ. This CDR3 spans 15 amino acids. CDR3 amino acids: CASSLHWTGKETQYF. CDR3 nucleotide sequence: TGCGCCAGCAGCTTGCATTGGACAGGGAAAGAGACCCAGTACTTC.

This clonotype was counted only a few times. The V gene is TRBV27, the J gene TRBJ2-5; 11 bases match TRBD2. V shed 3 bases, J shed 3 bases, and the junction held 3 bases outside the gene matches. CDR1 is MNHEY and CDR2 is SMNVEV in the germline V gene (reference sequence). The CDR3 is made up of 15 amino acids. The CDR3 nucleotides read TGTGCCAGCAGTTTTGCTAGCGGGGGGAAAGAGACCCAGTACTTC. Protein product: CASSFASGGKETQYF.

The V and J genes are TRBV6-1 and TRBJ1-4, with 9 bases lining up with TRBD1. The germline gives CDR1 MNHNS, CDR2 SASEGT. The length of the CDR3 is 15 residues. The junction had 10 bases not matched to a gene; V was cut back by 6 bases and J by 8 bases. For the CDR3, the DNA is TGTGCCAGCAGCAATACCTGGGACAGGGAGGAAAAACTGTTTTTT. Amino acid sequence: CASSNTWDREEKLFF.

In this sample, this clonotype turned up a few times. This sequence joins TRBV5-6 and TRBJ2-7, with D tentatively TRBD2 (5 bases). Germline V lookup: CDR1 SGHDT, CDR2 YYEEEE. Trimming took 0 bases from V and 5 from J, leaving 18 bases between them. The CDR3 has 16 amino acids. CDR3 in amino acids: CASSLGMAGRLDEQYF. The CDR3 nucleotides are TGTGCCAGCAGCTTGGGTATGGCGGGCAGATTGGACGAGCAGTACTTC. Looking up the rest from reference TRBV5-6 and TRBJ2-7 gives the full variable domain: DAGVTQSPTHLIKTRGQQVTLRCSPKSGHDTVSWYQQALGQGPQFIFQYYEEEERQRGNFPDRFSGHQFPNYSSELNVNALLLGDSALYLCASSLGMAGRLDEQYFGPGTRLTVT.

In this sample, this clonotype turned up a few times. This chain uses TRBV7-9 with TRBJ2-3; D unclear. The CDR3 totals 14 residues. V was clipped by 6 bases and J by 2 bases, with 12 bases between them. Germline CDR1 and CDR2: SEHNR and FQNEAQ (reference sequence). Written as DNA, the CDR3 is TGTGCCAGCAGTGGCTCAAAACCCACAGATACGCAGTATTTT. It translates to CASSGSKPTDTQYF.

The chain links TRBV20-1 to TRBJ2-7; D uncertain. Germline assignment: CDR1 DFQATT and CDR2 SNEGSKA (reference sequence). The V gene lost 1 base and the J gene lost 3 bases, with 16 bases spanning the gap. The CDR3 extends over 15 amino acids. This CDR3 reads CSARAVETPIYEQYF. The CDR3 DNA sequence: TGCAGTGCTAGAGCCGTCGAAACCCCCATCTACGAGCAGTACTTC.

The chain is built from TRBV3-1 and TRBJ2-2; 7 bases align to TRBD2. CDR3 length: 17 residues. The ends lost 0 bases at V and 3 bases at J; junction bases unmatched: 7. Germline V gene data show CDR1 as LGHDT and CDR2 as YNNKEL (reference sequence). The CDR3 reads CASSQDRLAEYTGELFF. The CDR3 DNA sequence: TGTGCCAGCAGCCAAGATCGGCTAGCGGAGTACACCGGGGAGCTGTTTTTT. Complete variable domain (other parts from reference TRBV3-1 and TRBJ2-2): DTAVSQTPKYLVTQMGNDKSIKCEQNLGHDTMYWYKQDSKKFLKIMFSYNNKELIINETVPNRFSPKSPDKAHLNLHINSLELGDSAVYFCASSQDRLAEYTGELFFGEGSRLTVL.